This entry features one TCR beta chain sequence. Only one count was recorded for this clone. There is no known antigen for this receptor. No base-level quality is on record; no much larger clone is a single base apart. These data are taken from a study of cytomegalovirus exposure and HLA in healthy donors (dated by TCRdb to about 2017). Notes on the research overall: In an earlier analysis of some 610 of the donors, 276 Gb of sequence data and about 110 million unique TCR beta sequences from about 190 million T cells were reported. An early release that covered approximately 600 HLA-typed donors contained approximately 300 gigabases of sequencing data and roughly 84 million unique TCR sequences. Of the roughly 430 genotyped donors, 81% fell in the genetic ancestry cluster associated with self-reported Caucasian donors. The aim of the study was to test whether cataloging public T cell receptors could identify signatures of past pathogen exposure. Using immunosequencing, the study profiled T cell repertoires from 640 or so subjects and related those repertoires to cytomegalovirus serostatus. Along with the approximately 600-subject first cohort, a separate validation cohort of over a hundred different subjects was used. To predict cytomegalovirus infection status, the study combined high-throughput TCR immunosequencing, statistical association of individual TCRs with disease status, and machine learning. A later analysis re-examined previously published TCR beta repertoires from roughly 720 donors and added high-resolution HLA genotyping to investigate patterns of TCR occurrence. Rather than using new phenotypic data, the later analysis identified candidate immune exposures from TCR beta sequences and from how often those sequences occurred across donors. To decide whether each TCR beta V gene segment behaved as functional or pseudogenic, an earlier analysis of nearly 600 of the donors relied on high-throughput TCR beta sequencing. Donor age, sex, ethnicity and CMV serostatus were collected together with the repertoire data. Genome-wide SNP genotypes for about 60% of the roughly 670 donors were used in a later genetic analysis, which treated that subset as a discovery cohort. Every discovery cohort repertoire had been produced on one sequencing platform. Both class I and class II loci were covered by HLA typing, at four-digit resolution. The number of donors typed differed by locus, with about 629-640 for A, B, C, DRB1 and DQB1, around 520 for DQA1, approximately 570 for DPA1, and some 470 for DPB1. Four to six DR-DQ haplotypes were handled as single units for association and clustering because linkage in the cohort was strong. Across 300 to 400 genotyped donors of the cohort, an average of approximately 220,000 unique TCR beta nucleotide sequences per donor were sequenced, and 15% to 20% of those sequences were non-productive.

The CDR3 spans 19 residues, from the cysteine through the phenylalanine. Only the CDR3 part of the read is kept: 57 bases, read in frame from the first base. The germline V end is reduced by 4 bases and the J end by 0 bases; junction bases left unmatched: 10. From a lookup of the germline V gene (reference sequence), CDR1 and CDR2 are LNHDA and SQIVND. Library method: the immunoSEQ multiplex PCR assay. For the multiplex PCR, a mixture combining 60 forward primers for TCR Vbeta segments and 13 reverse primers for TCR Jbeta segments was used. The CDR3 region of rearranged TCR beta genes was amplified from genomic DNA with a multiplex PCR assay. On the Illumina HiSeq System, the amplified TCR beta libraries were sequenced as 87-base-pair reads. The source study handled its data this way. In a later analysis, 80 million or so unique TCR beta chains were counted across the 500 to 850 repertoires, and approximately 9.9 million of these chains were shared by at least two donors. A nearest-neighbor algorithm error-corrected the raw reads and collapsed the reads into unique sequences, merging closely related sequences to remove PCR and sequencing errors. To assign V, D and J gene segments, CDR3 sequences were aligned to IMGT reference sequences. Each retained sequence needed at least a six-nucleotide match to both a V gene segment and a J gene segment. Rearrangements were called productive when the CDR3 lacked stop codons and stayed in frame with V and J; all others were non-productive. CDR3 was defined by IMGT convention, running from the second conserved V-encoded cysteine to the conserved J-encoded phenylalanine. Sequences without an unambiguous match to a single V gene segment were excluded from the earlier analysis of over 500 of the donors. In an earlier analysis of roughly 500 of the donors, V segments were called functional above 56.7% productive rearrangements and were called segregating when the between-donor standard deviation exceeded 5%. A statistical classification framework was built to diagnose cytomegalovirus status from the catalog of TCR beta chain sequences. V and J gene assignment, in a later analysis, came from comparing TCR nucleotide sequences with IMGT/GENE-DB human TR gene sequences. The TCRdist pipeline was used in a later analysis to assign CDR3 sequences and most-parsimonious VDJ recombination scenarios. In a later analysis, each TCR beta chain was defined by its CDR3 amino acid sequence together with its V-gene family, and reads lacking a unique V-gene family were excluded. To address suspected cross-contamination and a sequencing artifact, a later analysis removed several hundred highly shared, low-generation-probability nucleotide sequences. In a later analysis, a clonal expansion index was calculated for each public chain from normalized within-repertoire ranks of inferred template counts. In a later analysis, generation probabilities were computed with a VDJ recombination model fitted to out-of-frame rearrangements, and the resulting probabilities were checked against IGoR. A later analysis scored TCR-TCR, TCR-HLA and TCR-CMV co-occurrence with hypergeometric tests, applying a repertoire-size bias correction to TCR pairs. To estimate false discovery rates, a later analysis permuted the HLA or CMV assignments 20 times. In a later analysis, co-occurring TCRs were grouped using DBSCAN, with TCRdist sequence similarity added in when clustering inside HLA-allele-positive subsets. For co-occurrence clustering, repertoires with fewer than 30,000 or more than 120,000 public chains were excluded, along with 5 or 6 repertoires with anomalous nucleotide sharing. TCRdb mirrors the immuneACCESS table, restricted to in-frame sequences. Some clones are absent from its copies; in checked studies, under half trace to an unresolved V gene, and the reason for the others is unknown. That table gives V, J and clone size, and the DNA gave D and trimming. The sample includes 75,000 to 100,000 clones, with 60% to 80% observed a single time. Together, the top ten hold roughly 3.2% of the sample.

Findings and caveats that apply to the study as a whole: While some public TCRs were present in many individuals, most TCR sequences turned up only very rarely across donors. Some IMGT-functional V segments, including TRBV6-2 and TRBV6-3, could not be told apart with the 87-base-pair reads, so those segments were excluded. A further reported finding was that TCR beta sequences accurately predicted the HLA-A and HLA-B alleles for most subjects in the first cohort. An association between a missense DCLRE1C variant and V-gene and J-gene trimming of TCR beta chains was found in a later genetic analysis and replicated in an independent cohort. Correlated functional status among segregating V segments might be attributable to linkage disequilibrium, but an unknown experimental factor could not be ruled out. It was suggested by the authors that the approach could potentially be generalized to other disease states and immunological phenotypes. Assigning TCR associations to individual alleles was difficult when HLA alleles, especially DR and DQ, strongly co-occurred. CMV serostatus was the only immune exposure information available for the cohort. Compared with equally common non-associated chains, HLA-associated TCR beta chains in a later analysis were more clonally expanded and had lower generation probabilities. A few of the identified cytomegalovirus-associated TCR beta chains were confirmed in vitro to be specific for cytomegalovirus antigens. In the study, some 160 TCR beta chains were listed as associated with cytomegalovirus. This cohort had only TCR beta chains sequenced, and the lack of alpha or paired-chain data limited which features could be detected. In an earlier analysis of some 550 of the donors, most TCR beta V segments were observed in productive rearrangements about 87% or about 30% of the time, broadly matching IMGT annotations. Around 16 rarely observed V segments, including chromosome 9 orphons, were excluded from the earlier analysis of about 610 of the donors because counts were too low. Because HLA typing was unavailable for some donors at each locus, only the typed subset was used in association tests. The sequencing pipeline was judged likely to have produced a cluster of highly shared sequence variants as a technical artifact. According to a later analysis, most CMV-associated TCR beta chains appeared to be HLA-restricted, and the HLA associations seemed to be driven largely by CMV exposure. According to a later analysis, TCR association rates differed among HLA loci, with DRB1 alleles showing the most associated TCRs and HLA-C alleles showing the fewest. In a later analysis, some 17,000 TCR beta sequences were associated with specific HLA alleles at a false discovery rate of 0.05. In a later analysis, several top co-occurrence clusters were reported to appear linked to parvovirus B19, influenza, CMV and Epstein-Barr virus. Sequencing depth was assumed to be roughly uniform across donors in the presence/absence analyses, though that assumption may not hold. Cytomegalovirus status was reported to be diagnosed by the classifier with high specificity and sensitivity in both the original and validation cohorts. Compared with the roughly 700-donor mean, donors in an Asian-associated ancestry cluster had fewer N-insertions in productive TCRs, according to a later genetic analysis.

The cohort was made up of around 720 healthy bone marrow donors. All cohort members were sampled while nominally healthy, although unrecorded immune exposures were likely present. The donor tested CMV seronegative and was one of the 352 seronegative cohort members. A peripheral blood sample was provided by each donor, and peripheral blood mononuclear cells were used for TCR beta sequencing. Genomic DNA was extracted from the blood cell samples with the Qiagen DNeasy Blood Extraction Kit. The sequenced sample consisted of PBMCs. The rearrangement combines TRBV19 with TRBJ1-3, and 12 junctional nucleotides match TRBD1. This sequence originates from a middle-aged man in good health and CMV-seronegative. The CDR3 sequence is CASSTLPGQGALSGNTIYF. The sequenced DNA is TGTGCCAGTAGTACCCTCCCGGGACAGGGGGCTCTCTCTGGAAACACCATATATTTT. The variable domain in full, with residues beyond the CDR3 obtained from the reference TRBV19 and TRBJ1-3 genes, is DGGITQSPKYLFRKEGQNVTLSCEQNLNHDAMYWYRQDPGQGLRLIYYSQIVNDFQKGDIAEGYSVSREKKESFPLTVTSAQKNPTAFYLCASSTLPGQGALSGNTIYFGEGSWLTVV.